This T cell receptor beta chain came from a study of sequential checkpoint blockade in melanoma. Study summary: Randomization was 1:1 between first-line nivolumab→ipilimumab and ipilimumab→nivolumab.

Method: immunoSEQ multiplex PCR; TCRdb's copy keeps in-frame clones and lacks some. The sample lists 25,000 to 35,000 clones, roughly nine tenths occurring once. There are 15 residues in the CDR3. Germline CDR1 is SGHDT and CDR2 is YYEEEE. With V trimmed by 0 bases and J by 0 bases, 0 bases remained unmatched. Treatment specified: randomized to nivolumab then ipilimumab (arm A) or the reverse (arm B). No patient had prior DNA-damaging chemotherapy. Live CD3+CD8+ CD19− CD56− cells were sorted from PBMCs. The chain joins TRBV5-6 to TRBJ2-1, with 7 bases that match TRBD2. The source is a human donor with melanoma. This specimen consisted of CD8+ T cells sorted from blood (inferred from file names), obtained from a patient given nivolumab and ipilimumab in sequence. DNA of the CDR3: TGTGCCAGCAGCTTGGGGACTAGCTCCTACAATGAGCAGTTCTTC. Amino acid sequence: CASSLGTSSYNEQFF.